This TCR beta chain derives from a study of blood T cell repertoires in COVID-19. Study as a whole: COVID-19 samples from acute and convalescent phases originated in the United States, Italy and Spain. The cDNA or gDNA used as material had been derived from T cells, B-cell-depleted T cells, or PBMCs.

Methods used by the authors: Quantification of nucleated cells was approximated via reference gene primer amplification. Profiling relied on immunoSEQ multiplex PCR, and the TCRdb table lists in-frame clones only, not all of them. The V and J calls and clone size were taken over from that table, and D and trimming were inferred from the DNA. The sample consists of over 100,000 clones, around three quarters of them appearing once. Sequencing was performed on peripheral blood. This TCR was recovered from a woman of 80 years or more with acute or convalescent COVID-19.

The CDR3 nucleotides are TGTGCCAGCAGGATGACGGGACAGGGGAATCAGCCCCAGCATTTT. Residues: CASRMTGQGNQPQHF. V usage is TRBV28 and J usage is TRBJ1-5, with 10 bases aligning to TRBD1. CDR1 MDHEN and CDR2 SYDVKM come from the germline V gene. Trimming cost V 6 bases and J 4 bases; bases outside gene matches: 6. This CDR3 comprises 15 residues.